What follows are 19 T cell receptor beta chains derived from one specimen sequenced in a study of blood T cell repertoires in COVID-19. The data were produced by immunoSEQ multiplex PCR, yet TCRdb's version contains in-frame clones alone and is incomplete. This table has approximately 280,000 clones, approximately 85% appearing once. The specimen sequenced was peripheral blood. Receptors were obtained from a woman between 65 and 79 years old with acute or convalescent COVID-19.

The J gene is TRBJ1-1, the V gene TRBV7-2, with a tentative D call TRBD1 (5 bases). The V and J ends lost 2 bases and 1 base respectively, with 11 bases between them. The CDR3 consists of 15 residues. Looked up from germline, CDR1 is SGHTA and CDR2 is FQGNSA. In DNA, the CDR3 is TGTGCCAGCAGCTTAATGGGAACAGGGAACACTGAAGCTTTCTTT. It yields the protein CASSLMGTGNTEAFF.

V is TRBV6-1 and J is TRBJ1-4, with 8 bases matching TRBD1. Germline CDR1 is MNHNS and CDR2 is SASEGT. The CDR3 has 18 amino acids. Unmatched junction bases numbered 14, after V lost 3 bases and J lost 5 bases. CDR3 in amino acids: CASSDILVRQGRNEKLFF. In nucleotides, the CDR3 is TGTGCCAGCAGTGACATCCTGGTCCGACAGGGGCGAAATGAAAAACTGTTTTTT.

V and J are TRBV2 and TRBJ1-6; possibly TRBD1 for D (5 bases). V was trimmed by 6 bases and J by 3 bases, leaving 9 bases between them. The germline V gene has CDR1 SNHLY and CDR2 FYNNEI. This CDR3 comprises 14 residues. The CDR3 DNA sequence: TGTGCCAGCAGGCGACAGCTCTATAATTCACCCCTCCACTTT. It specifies CASRRQLYNSPLHF.

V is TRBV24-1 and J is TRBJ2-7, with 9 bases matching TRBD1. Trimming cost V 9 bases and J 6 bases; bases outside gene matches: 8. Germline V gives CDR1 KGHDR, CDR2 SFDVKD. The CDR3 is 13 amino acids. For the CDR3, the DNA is TGTGCCACCGGTACAGGGGGCCTCGGCGAGCAGTACTTC. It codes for CATGTGGLGEQYF.

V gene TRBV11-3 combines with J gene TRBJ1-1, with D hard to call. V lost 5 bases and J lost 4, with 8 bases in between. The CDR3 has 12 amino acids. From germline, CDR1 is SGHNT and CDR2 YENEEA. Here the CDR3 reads CASSRSGTEAFF. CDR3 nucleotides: TGTGCCAGCAGCCGGTCGGGCACTGAAGCTTTCTTT.

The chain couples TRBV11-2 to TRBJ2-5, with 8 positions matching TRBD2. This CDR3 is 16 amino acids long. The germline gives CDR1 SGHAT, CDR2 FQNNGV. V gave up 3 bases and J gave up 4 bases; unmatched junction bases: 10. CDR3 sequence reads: CASSLAGGGPLETQYF. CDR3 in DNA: TGTGCCAGCAGCTTGGCGGGCGGGGGGCCTCTAGAGACCCAGTACTTC.

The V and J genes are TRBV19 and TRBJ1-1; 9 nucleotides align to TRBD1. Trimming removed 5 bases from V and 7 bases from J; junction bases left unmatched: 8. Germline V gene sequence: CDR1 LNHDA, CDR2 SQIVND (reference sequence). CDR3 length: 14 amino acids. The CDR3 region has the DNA TGTGCCAGTAGTCGGACAGGGGAGGCTGGTGAAGCTTTCTTT. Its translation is CASSRTGEAGEAFF.

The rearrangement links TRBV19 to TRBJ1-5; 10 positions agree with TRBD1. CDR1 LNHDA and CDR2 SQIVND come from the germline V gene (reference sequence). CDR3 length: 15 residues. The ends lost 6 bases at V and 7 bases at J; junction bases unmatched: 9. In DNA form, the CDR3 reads TGTGCCAGTAGACAGGGACAGGGGACTCAACAGCCCCAGCATTTT. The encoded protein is CASRQGQGTQQPQHF.

CDR3 in DNA: TGCGCCAGCAGCTTCTCCGGGATCAAGCCAGATACGCAGTATTTT. It encodes CASSFSGIKPDTQYF. This chain uses TRBV5-1 with TRBJ2-3; D possibly corresponds to TRBD2 (5 bases). Germline CDR1 and CDR2: SGHRS and YFSETQ. The CDR3 loop spans 15 amino acids. Trimming left V 2 bases short and J 4 bases short, with 14 bases between.

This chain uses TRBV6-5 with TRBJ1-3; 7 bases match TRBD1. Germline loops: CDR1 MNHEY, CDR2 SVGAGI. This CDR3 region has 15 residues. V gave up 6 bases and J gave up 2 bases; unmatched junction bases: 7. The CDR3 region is CASRETGRAGNTIYF. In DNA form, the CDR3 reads TGTGCCAGCAGGGAGACAGGGCGGGCTGGAAACACCATATATTTT.

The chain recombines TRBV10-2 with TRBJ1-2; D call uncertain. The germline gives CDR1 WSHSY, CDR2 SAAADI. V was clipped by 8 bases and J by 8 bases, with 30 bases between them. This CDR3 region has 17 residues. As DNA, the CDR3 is TGCGCCAGCCGTTCCCTCCTTTGGACGGAACCTTGGGAGGGCTACACCTTC. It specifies CASRSLLWTEPWEGYTF.

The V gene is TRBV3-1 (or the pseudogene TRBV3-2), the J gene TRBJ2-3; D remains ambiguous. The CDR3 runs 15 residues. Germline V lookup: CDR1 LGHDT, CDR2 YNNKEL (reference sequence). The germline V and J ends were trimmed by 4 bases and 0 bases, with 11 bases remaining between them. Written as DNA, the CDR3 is TGTGCCAGCAGCCTTACCGGTTCGAGCACAGATACGCAGTATTTT. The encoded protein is CASSLTGSSTDTQYF.

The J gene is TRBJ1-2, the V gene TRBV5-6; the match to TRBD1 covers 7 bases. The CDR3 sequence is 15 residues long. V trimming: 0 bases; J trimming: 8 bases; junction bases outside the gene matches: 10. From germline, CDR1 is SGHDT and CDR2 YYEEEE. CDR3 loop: CASSLVSGGLVGYTF. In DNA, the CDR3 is TGTGCCAGCAGCTTGGTTTCAGGGGGTTTAGTCGGCTACACCTTC.

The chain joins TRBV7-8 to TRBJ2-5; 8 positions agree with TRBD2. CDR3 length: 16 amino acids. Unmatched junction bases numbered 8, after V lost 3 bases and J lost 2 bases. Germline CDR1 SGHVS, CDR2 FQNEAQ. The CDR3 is CASSLALRGGQETQYF. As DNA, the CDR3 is TGTGCCAGCAGCTTGGCCCTCCGGGGGGGGCAAGAGACCCAGTACTTC.

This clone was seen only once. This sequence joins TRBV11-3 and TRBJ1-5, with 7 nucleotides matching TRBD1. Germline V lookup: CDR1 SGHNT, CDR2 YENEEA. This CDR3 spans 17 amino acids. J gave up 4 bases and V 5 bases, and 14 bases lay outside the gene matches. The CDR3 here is CASSPRPKTGLNQPQHF. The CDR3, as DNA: TGTGCCAGCAGCCCACGCCCCAAGACAGGGCTGAATCAGCCCCAGCATTTT.

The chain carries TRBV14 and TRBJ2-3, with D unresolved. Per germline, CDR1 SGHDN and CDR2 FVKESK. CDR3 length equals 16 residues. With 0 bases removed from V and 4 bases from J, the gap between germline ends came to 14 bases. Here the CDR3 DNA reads TGTGCCAGCAGCCAAGAGAGGCCCATGAGTGCAGATACGCAGTATTTT. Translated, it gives CASSQERPMSADTQYF.

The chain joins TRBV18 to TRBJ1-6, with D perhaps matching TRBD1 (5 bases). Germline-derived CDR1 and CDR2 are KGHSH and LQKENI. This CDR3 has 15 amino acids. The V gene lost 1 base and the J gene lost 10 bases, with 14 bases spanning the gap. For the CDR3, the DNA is TGTGCCAGCTCACCACGCAGCTTGACAGACTCACCCCTCCACTTT. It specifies CASSPRSLTDSPLHF.

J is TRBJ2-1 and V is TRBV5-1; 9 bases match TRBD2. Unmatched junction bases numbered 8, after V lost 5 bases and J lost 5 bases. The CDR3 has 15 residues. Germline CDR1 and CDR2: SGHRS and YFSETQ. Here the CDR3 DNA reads TGCGCCAGCAGTCTGGGAGCGGGGGGAAACAATGAGCAGTTCTTC. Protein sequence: CASSLGAGGNNEQFF.

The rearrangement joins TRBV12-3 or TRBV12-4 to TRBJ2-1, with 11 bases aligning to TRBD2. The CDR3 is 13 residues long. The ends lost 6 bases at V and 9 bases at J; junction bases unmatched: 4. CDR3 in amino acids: CASRTGLAGEQFF. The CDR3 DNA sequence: TGTGCCAGCAGGACCGGACTAGCGGGTGAGCAGTTCTTC.